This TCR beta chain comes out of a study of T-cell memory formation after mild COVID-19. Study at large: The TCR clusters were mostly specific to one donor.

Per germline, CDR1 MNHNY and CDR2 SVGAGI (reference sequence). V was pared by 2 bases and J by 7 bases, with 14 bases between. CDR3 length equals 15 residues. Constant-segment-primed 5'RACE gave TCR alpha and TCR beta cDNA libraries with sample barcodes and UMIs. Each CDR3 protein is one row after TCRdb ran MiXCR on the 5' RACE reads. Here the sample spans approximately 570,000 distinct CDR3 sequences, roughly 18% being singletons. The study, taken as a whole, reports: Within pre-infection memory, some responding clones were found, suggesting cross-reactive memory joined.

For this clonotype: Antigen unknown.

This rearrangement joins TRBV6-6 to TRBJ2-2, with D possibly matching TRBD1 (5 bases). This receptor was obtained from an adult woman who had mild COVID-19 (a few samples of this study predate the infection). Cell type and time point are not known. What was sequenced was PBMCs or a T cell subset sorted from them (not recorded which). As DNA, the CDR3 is TGTGCCAGCAGTTACGAAGGGGTTAATGGCGGGGAGCTGTTTTTT. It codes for CASSYEGVNGGELFF.